This section outlines one TCR beta chain sequence together with its context. Antigen: not known. The CDR3 covers 13 residues. V was clipped by 9 bases and J by 3 bases; unmatched bases: 6. The sample originates from a study of cytomegalovirus exposure and HLA in healthy donors. Overall study: In an early release, HLA-typed donors contributed 77 million or so unique TCR sequences.

Study-wide findings and caveats: In most subjects, TCR beta sequences reportedly gave accurate predictions of HLA-A and HLA-B alleles. V- and J-gene trimming of TCR beta was linked (in a later analysis) to a missense DCLRE1C variant. Some V segments could not be told apart, so they were left out, TRBV6-2 and TRBV6-3 among them.

The PCR ran on 60 Vbeta and 13 Jbeta primers. Here immunoSEQ multiplex PCR was the method, and the copy in TCRdb shows in-frame clones only, minus some. This sample carries over 150,000 clones, under 85% of them seen once, and the ten largest clones take roughly 2.8%. The rearrangement links TRBV23-1 to TRBJ1-1, with 8 bases identical to TRBD1. Being an ORF, TRBV23-1 has a function that is uncertain. Sequencing was performed on PBMCs. The TCR sequence derives from a man younger than 35 in good health and CMV-seronegative. CDR3 sequence: CARMTGVDTEAFF. The CDR3 nucleotides are TGCGCCAGGATGACAGGGGTGGACACTGAAGCTTTCTTT.